The clone carrying this TCR beta chain was counted ten times or more. These data are taken from a study of naive and memory T cell subsets. A UMI-containing oligonucleotide was joined by 3' ligation to the TCR cDNA template. Four PCR rounds used nested alpha and beta constant region primers plus the SP2 primer. TCRdb re-derived calls from the 5' RACE reads in MiXCR, one entry per CDR3 protein. The profile shows about 48,000 distinct CDR3 sequences, around 5% of them singletons. The origin of this receptor is a female donor in good health.

CDR3 in amino acids: CATGDRVDEQYF. The CDR3 DNA sequence: TGTGCCACCGGGGACAGGGTAGACGAGCAGTACTTC. V is TRBV24-1 and J is TRBJ2-7; 9 bases are a match to TRBD1. Losses at the gene ends were 9 bases for V and 5 bases for J; bases not matched to a gene: 4. The CDR3 runs 12 residues. The germline CDR1 and CDR2 sequences are KGHDR and SFDVKD.